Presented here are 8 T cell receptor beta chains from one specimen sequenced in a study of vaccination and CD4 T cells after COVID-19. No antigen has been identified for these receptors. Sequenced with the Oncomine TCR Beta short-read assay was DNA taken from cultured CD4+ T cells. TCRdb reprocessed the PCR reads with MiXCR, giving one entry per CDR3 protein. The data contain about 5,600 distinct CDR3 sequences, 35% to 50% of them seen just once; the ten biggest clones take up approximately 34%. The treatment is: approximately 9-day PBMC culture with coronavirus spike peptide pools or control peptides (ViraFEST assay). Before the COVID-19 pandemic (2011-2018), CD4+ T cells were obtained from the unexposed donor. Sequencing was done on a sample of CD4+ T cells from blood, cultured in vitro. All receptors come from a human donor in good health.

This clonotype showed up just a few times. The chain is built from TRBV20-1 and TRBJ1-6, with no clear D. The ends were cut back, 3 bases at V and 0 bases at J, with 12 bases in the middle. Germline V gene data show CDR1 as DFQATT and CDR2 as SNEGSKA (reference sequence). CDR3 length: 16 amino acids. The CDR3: CSASLPRSSYNSPLHF. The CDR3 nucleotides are TGCAGTGCTAGTCTCCCTAGGAGCTCCTATAATTCACCCCTCCACTTT.

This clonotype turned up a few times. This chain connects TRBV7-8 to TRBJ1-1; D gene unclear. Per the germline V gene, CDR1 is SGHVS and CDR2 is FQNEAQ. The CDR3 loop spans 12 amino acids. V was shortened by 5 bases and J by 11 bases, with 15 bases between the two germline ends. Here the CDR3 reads CASSPWEGSAFF. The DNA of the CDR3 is TGTGCCAGCAGCCCGTGGGAGGGATCGGCTTTCTTT.

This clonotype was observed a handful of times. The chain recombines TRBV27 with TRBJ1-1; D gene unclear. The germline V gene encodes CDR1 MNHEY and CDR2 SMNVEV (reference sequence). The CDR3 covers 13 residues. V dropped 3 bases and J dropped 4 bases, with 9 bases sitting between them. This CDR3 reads CASSFSWGTEAFF. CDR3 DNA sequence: TGTGCCAGCAGTTTTTCCTGGGGCACTGAAGCTTTCTTT.

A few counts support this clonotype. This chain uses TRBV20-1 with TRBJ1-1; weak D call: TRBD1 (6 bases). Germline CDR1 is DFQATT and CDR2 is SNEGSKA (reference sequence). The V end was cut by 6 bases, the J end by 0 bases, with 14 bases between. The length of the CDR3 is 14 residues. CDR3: CSARRGGMNTEAFF. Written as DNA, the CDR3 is TGCAGTGCCAGGAGGGGGGGCATGAACACTGAAGCTTTCTTT.

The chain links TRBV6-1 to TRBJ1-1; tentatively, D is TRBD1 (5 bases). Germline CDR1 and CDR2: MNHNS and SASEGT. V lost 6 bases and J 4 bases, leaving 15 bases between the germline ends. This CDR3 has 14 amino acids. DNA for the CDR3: TGTGCCAGCAGCCCTACAGGTCTCAGCACTGAAGCTTTCTTT. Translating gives CASSPTGLSTEAFF.

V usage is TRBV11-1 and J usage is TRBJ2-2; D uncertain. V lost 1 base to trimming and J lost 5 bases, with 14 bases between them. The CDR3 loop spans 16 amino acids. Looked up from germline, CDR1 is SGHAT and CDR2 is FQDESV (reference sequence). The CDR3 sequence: CASSLGAQLTTGELFF. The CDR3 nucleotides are TGTGCCAGCAGCTTAGGGGCCCAGCTTACGACCGGGGAGCTGTTTTTT.

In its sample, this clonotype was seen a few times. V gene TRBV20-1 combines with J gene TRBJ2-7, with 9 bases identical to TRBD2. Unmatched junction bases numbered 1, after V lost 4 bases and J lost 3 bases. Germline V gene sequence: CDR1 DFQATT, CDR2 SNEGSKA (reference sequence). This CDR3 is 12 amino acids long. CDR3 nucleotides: TGCAGTGCTACTAGCGGGGTCTACGAGCAGTACTTC. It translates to CSATSGVYEQYF.

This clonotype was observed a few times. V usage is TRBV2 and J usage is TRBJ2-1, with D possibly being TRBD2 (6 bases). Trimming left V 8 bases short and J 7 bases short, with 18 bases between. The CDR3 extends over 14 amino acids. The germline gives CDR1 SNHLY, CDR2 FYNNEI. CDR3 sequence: CASLRDSSLNEQFF. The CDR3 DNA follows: TGTGCCAGCCTCCGGGACTCCAGCCTAAATGAGCAGTTCTTC.